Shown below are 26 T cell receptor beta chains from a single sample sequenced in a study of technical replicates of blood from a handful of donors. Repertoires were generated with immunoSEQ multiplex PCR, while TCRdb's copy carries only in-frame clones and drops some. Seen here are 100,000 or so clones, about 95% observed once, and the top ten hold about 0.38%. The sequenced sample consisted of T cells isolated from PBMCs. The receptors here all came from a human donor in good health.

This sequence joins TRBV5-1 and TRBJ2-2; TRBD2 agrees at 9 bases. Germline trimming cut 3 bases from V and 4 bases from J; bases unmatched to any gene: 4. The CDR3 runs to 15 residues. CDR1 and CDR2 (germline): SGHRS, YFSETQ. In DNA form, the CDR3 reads TGCGCCAGCAGCTCCACTAGCGGGCGCACCGGGGAGCTGTTTTTT. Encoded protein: CASSSTSGRTGELFF.

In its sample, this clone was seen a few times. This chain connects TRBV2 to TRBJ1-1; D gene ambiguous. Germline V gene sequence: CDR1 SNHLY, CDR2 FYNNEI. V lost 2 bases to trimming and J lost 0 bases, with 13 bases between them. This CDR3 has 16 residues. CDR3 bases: TGTGCCAGCAGTGAATCCGAGGAGGCCATGAACACTGAAGCTTTCTTT. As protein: CASSESEEAMNTEAFF.

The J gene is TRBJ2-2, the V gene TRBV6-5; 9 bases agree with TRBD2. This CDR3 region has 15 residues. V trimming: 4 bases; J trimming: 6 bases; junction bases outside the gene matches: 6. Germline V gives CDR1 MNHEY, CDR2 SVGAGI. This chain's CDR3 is CASSSRAGGAGELFF. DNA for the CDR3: TGTGCCAGCAGTTCCCGAGCGGGGGGCGCCGGGGAGCTGTTTTTT.

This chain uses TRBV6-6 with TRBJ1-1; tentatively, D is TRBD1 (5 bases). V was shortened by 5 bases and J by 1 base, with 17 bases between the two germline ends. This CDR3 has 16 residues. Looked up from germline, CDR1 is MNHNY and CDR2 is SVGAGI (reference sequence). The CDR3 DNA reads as TGTGCCAGCAGTACGCCGCCGCGGGGCCGGAACACTGAAGCTTTCTTT. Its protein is CASSTPPRGRNTEAFF.

The CDR3 region is CASSFTSGSWEKTQYF. As DNA, the CDR3 is TGTGCCAGCAGCTTTACTAGCGGGAGTTGGGAAAAGACCCAGTACTTC. The gene calls are TRBV5-6 and TRBJ2-5, with TRBD2 matching over 11 bases. Germline CDR1 reads SGHDT; CDR2 reads YYEEEE. The CDR3 is 16 amino acids. V gave up 2 bases and J gave up 6 bases; unmatched junction bases: 9.

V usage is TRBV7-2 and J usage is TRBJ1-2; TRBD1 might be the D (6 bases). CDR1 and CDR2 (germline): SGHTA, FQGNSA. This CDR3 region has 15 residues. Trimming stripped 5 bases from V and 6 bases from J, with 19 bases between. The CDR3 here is CASSEGVLEGNGYTF. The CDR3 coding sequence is TGTGCCAGCAGCGAGGGGGTTCTTGAGGGAAATGGCTACACCTTC.

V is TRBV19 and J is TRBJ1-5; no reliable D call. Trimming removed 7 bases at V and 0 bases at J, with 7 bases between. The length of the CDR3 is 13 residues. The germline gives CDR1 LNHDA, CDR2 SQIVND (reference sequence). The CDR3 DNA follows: TGTGCCAGTAAGCCTTATAGCAATCAGCCCCAGCATTTT. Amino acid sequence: CASKPYSNQPQHF.

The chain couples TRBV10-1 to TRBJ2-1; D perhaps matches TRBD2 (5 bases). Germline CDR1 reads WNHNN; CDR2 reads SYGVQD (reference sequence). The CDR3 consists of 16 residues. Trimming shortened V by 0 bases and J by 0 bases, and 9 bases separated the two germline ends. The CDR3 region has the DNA TGCGCCAGCAGTGAGTCGACTGGAGGCTCCTACAATGAGCAGTTCTTC. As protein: CASSESTGGSYNEQFF.

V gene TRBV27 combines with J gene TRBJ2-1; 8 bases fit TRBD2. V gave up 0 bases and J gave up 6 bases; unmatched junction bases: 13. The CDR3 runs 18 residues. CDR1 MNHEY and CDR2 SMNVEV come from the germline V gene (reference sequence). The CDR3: CASSLSVTPAGALNEQFF. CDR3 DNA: TGTGCCAGCAGTTTATCCGTCACCCCAGCGGGAGCCCTCAATGAGCAGTTCTTC.

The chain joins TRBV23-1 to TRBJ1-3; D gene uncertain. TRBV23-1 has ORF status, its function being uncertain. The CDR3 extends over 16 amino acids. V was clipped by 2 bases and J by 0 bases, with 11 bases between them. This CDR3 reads CASSQGKRFSGNTIYF. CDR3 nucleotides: TGCGCCAGCAGTCAAGGTAAACGGTTCTCTGGAAACACCATATATTTT.

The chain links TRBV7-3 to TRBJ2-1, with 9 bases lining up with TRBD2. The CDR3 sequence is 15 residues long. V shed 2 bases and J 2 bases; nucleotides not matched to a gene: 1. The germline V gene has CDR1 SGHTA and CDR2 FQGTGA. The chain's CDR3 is CASSLAGGTYNEQFF. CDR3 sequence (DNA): TGTGCCAGCAGCTTAGCGGGAGGGACCTACAATGAGCAGTTCTTC.

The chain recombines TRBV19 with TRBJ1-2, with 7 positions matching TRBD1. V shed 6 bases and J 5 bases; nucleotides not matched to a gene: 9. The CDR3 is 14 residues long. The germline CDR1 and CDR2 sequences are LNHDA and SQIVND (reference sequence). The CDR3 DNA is TGTGCCAGTAGACTACAGGGGATCGGGTATGGCTACACCTTC. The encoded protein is CASRLQGIGYGYTF.

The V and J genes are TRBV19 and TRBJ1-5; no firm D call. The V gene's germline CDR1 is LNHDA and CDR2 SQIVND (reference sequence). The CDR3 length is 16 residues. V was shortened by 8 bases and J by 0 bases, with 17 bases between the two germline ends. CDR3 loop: CASRLGSLYSNQPQHF. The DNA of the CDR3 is TGTGCCAGTCGATTAGGGAGCCTCTATAGCAATCAGCCCCAGCATTTT.

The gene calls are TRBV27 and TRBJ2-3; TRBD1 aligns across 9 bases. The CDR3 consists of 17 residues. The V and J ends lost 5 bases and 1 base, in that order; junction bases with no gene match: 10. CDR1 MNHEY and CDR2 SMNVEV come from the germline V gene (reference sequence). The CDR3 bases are TGTGCCAGCAGTCCGATGCTCCGGGACAGGGGCACAGATACGCAGTATTTT. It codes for CASSPMLRDRGTDTQYF.

The CDR3, as DNA: TGCGCCAGCAGCTTGGTCGGAAGGGGAAACACCGGGGAGCTGTTTTTT. Protein: CASSLVGRGNTGELFF. The chain links TRBV5-1 to TRBJ2-2; D might be TRBD1 (5 bases). The CDR3 totals 16 residues. The V gene lost 0 bases and the J gene lost 2 bases, with 11 bases spanning the gap. Germline assignment: CDR1 SGHRS and CDR2 YFSETQ.

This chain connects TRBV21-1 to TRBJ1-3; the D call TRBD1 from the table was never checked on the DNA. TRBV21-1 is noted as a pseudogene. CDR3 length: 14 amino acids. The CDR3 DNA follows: TGTGCCAGGATAGACAACAACTCTGGAAACACCATATATTTT. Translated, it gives CARIDNNSGNTIYF.

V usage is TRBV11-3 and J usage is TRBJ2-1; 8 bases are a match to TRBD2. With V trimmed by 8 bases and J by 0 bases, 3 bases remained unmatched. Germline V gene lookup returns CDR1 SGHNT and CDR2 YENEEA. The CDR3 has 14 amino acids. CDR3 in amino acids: CASGSGNSYNEQFF. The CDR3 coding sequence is TGTGCCAGCGGTAGCGGGAACTCCTACAATGAGCAGTTCTTC.

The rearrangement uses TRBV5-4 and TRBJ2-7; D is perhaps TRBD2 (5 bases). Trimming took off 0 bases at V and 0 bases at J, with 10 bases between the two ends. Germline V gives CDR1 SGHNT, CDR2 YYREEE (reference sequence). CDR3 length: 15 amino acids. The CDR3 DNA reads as TGTGCCAGCAGCTTGGCCGGGGTCTTCTCCTACGAGCAGTACTTC. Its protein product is CASSLAGVFSYEQYF.

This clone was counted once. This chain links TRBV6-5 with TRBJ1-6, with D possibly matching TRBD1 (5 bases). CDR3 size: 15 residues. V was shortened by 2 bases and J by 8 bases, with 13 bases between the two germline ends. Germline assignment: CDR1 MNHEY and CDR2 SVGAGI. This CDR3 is CASSYRGIQDSPLHF. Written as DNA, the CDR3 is TGTGCCAGCAGTTACCGGGGGATTCAGGATTCACCCCTCCACTTT.

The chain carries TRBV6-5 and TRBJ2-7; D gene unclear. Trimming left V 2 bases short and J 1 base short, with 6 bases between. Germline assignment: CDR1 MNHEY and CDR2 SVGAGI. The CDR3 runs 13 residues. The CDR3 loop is CASSYEVSYEQYF. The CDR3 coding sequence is TGTGCCAGCAGTTACGAGGTTTCCTACGAGCAGTACTTC.

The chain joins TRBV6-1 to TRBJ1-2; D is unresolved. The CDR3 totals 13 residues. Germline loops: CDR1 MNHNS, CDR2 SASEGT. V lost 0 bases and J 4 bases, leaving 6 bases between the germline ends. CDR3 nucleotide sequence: TGTGCCAGCAGTGAAGCGCCGGGCTATGGCTACACCTTC. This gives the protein CASSEAPGYGYTF.

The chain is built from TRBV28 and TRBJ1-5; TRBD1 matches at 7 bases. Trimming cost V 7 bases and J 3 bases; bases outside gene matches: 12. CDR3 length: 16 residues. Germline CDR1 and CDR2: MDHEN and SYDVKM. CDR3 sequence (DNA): TGTGCCAGCATTTACGGACAGGCCGGTATCAATCAGCCCCAGCATTTT. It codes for CASIYGQAGINQPQHF.

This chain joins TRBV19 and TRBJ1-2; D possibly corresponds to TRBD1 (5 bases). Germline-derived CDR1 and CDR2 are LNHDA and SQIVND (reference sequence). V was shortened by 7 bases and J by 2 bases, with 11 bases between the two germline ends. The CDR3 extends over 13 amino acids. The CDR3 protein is CASIGDWNYGYTF. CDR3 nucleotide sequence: TGTGCCAGTATTGGGGACTGGAACTATGGCTACACCTTC.

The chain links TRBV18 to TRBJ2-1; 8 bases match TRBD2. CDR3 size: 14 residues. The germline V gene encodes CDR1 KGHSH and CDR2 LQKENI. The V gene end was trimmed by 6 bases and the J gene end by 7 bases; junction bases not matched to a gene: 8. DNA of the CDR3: TGTGCCAGCTCGGTAGCGGGGAGCGCTAATGAGCAGTTCTTC. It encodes CASSVAGSANEQFF.

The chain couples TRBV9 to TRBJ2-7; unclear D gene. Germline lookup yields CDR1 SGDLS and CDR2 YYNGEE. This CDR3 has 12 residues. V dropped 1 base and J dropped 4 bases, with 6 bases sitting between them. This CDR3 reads CASSVTEYEQYF. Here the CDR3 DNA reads TGTGCCAGCAGCGTAACGGAGTACGAGCAGTACTTC.

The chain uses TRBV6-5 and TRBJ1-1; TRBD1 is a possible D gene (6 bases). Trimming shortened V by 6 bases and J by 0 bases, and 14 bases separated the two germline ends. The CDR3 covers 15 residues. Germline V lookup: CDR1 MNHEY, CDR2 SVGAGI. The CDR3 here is CASSQGYRLNTEAFF. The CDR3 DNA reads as TGTGCCAGCAGCCAGGGGTACAGACTGAACACTGAAGCTTTCTTT.